This T cell receptor (beta chain) comes out of a study of cytomegalovirus exposure and HLA in healthy donors. With 60 Vbeta and 13 Jbeta primers, the PCR was carried out. Profiled with immunoSEQ multiplex PCR; TCRdb holds only in-frame clones, not every one. Of about 50,000 clones listed, roughly 85% are singletons. Trimming cost V 0 bases and J 0 bases, with 12 bases left between them. CDR3 length: 17 residues. The germline CDR1 and CDR2 sequences are LNHNV and YYDKDF (reference sequence). The sequence derives from a man aged 25-40 years in good health and CMV-seronegative. The chain carries TRBV15 and TRBJ1-5; D gene uncertain. The specimen sequenced was PBMCs. The chain's CDR3 is CATSRDSRRDSNQPQHF. The CDR3 DNA reads TGTGCCACCAGCAGAGACTCCAGACGGGATAGCAATCAGCCCCAGCATTTT.